This T cell receptor (beta chain) was captured by sequencing in a study of cytomegalovirus exposure and HLA in healthy donors. Whole-study results and caveats: Earlier analysis yielded a pattern in which most TCR beta V segments were productive about 87% or about 30% of the time.

Concerning this clone itself: The antigen is not known.

The PCR was carried out with 60 Vbeta primers and 13 Jbeta primers. Method: immunoSEQ multiplex PCR; TCRdb's copy keeps in-frame clones and lacks some. This table holds just over 200,000 clones, roughly three quarters found once. V was clipped by 6 bases and J by 3 bases, with 17 bases between them. Germline loops: CDR1 SQVTM, CDR2 ANQGSEA. This CDR3 spans 14 amino acids. The rearrangement joins TRBV29-1 to TRBJ1-1; perhaps TRBD1 as D (5 bases). The material sequenced was PBMCs. The sequence derives from a man aged 50-59 years in good health and CMV-seronegative. The CDR3 DNA is TGCAGCGTAGGGGCGGGTAGGAGGGACACTGAAGCTTTCTTT. Its translation is CSVGAGRRDTEAFF.